Below are 22 T cell receptor beta chains sequenced from a single sample in a study of blood T cell repertoires in COVID-19. Clones were sequenced by immunoSEQ multiplex PCR, and TCRdb holds only the in-frame ones, with some missing. The sample yields about 530,000 clones, 70% to 90% seen once. Material: peripheral blood. The receptors shown here come from a woman between 45 and 65 years old with COVID-19, enrolled during active disease.

The V and J genes are TRBV7-7 and TRBJ1-4; D is possibly TRBD1 (6 bases). Trimming shortened V by 9 bases and J by 8 bases, and 19 bases separated the two germline ends. The CDR3 runs 14 residues. Germline CDR1 SSHAT, CDR2 FNYEAQ (reference sequence). DNA for the CDR3: TGTGCCAGGTCTGGCAGGGGTAGTGGCGAAAAACTGTTTTTT. This gives the protein CARSGRGSGEKLFF.

The chain couples TRBV4-2 to TRBJ2-3; 8 bases fit TRBD2. Per germline, CDR1 LGHNA and CDR2 YNFKEQ. V trimming: 6 bases; J trimming: 5 bases; junction bases outside the gene matches: 13. This CDR3 is 16 amino acids long. CDR3 region: CASSPRQAGDVDTQYF. The CDR3 DNA sequence: TGTGCCAGCAGTCCAAGACAAGCGGGGGATGTAGATACGCAGTATTTT.

The V and J genes are TRBV9 and TRBJ2-1; 9 bases are a match to TRBD2. The V and J ends lost 0 bases and 6 bases, in that order; junction bases with no gene match: 19. Germline-derived CDR1 and CDR2 are SGDLS and YYNGEE. The CDR3 has 20 residues. CDR3 nucleotides: TGTGCCAGCAGCGTAGCTTTGGGGGCTAGCGGGGATCAACAGGGCAATGAGCAGTTCTTC. Protein product: CASSVALGASGDQQGNEQFF.

A word on this clone: One end of the junction does not line up with germline, which may come from a read error. The chain employs TRBV5-1 and TRBJ2-5; 9 nucleotides agree with TRBD2. The CDR3 spans 16 residues. Germline loops: CDR1 SGHRS, CDR2 YFSETQ. This CDR3 is CASSSSRRGGKEAQYF. In DNA, the CDR3 is TGCGCCAGCAGCTCGTCCAGGCGGGGGGGGAAAGAGGCCCAGTACTTC.

The V and J genes are TRBV30 and TRBJ1-1, with 8 bases fitting TRBD1. CDR1 is GTSNPN and CDR2 is SVGIG in the germline V gene (reference sequence). The J segment lost 7 bases and the V segment lost 3 bases, leaving 10 bases of the junction unmatched. The CDR3 loop spans 14 amino acids. CDR3 protein: CAWSAGQGRNEAFF. DNA for the CDR3: TGTGCCTGGAGCGCCGGACAGGGTAGGAATGAAGCTTTCTTT.

The gene calls are TRBV6-6 and TRBJ1-4, with 10 bases fitting TRBD1. Germline V CDR1 and CDR2: MNHNY, SVGAGI (reference sequence). Trimming at V came to 5 bases and at J to 5 bases, leaving 8 bases not matched to a gene. The CDR3 sequence is 16 residues long. The CDR3 reads CASSRTRDRGNEKLFF. The CDR3 DNA reads TGTGCCAGCAGTCGAACCCGGGACAGGGGAAATGAAAAACTGTTTTTT.

The chain links TRBV2 to TRBJ2-5; possibly TRBD2 for D (5 bases). Trimming removed 0 bases at V and 5 bases at J, with 10 bases between. Germline V gene lookup returns CDR1 SNHLY and CDR2 FYNNEI. The CDR3 length is 14 residues. CDR3 protein: CASSEAEESETQYF. For the CDR3, the DNA is TGTGCCAGCAGTGAAGCGGAGGAATCGGAGACCCAGTACTTC.

This clone was counted a single time. The chain is built from TRBV5-4 and TRBJ2-2; possibly TRBD2 for D (5 bases). From germline, CDR1 is SGHNT and CDR2 YYREEE (reference sequence). This CDR3 contains 16 residues. The V end was cut by 0 bases, the J end by 6 bases, with 15 bases between. CDR3 sequence: CASSLEYRLTAGELFF. The CDR3 bases are TGTGCCAGCAGCTTGGAATACAGACTAACAGCCGGGGAGCTGTTTTTT.

The chain carries TRBV24-1 and TRBJ2-1; 8 nucleotides agree with TRBD2. The CDR3 is made up of 14 amino acids. V gave up 6 bases and J gave up 6 bases; unmatched junction bases: 6. Per the germline V gene, CDR1 is KGHDR and CDR2 is SFDVKD. The CDR3 is CATSLSGGPNEQFF. CDR3 sequence (DNA): TGTGCCACCAGTCTAAGCGGGGGACCCAATGAGCAGTTCTTC.

The CDR3, as DNA: TGTGCCAGCAGCTTAGCCAGGTCCGAATTTCCTAATGAAGCTTTCTTT. This gives the protein CASSLARSEFPNEAFF. This sequence joins TRBV13 and TRBJ1-1; D is unresolved. Trimming removed 1 base from V and 7 bases from J, with 19 bases in between. CDR1 is PRHDT, CDR2 FYEKMQ, per germline (reference sequence). This CDR3 is built from 16 residues.

This chain uses TRBV10-2 with TRBJ1-2; no clear D. The CDR3 consists of 15 residues. V gave up 4 bases and J gave up 4 bases, with 16 bases separating them. Germline loops: CDR1 WSHSY, CDR2 SAAADI. In DNA form, the CDR3 reads TGCGCCAGCAGTGCGGCTGGGAGCCCGGGCTATGGCTACACCTTC. Translated: CASSAAGSPGYGYTF.

The chain uses TRBV2 and TRBJ1-1, with D unclear. Trimming took off 2 bases at V and 10 bases at J, with 8 bases between the two ends. CDR1 and CDR2 (germline): SNHLY, FYNNEI. This CDR3 spans 11 amino acids. CDR3 sequence: CASSEKKRAFF. The DNA for the CDR3 is TGTGCCAGCAGTGAAAAGAAGCGAGCTTTCTTT.

This clone appeared once. CDR3: CASSGQLFDGYTF. CDR3 nucleotides: TGTGCCAGCTCGGGACAGCTTTTTGATGGCTACACCTTC. This chain links TRBV18 with TRBJ1-2, with 7 positions matching TRBD1. Trimming at V came to 6 bases and at J to 6 bases, leaving 7 bases not matched to a gene. The CDR3 runs to 13 residues. Germline V CDR1 and CDR2: KGHSH, LQKENI.

The chain links TRBV13 to TRBJ2-7; TRBD1 aligns across 9 bases. Germline assignment: CDR1 PRHDT and CDR2 FYEKMQ (reference sequence). Germline trimming cut 4 bases from V and 3 bases from J; bases unmatched to any gene: 7. The CDR3 is made up of 15 amino acids. Here the CDR3 DNA reads TGTGCCAGCAGCTCCGGGACAGGGTATGGCTACGAGCAGTACTTC. It is translated as CASSSGTGYGYEQYF. The complete variable domain, with remaining parts taken from reference TRBV13 and TRBJ2-7, reads AAGVIQSPRHLIKEKRETATLKCYPIPRHDTVYWYQQGPGQDPQFLISFYEKMQSDKGSIPDRFSAQQFSDYHSELNMSSLELGDSALYFCASSSGTGYGYEQYFGPGTRLTVT.

The CDR3 DNA reads TGTGCCAGCAGTGAAGCCCCCCTTTACGAGCAGTACTTC. Encoded protein: CASSEAPLYEQYF. The chain is built from TRBV6-1 and TRBJ2-7; D unresolved. There are 13 residues in the CDR3. The V and J ends lost 0 bases and 4 bases respectively, with 7 bases between them. CDR1 and CDR2 (germline): MNHNS, SASEGT.

This sequence joins TRBV5-1 and TRBJ1-1, with TRBD1 matching 8 bases. The CDR3 sequence is 15 residues long. J lost 1 base, V lost 5 bases, and 7 bases had no gene match. The germline V gene encodes CDR1 SGHRS and CDR2 YFSETQ. CDR3 DNA sequence: TGCGCCAGCAGTAGTCAGGGGGCCGGGAACACTGAAGCTTTCTTT. Its protein is CASSSQGAGNTEAFF.

The genes are TRBV2 and TRBJ1-1, with 7 bases matching TRBD1. V shed 6 bases, J shed 3 bases, and the junction held 10 bases outside the gene matches. The CDR3 spans 15 residues. Germline V lookup: CDR1 SNHLY, CDR2 FYNNEI. This CDR3 is CASRADRVGDTEAFF. The CDR3, as DNA: TGTGCCAGCAGGGCTGACAGGGTGGGCGACACTGAAGCTTTCTTT.

CDR3 sequence (DNA): TGTGCCAGCAGCTCCGGGCAGGGGGGTCTTGGCGGGGAGCTGTTTTTT. Translated: CASSSGQGGLGGELFF. J is TRBJ2-2 and V is TRBV7-9, with D possibly matching TRBD1 (7 bases). Germline CDR1 is SEHNR and CDR2 is FQNEAQ (reference sequence). V lost 4 bases and J lost 7, with 19 bases in between. There are 16 residues in the CDR3.

The chain has TRBV7-2 and TRBJ1-2; 7 bases align to TRBD1. V lost 1 base, J lost 5 bases, and 7 bases stayed unmatched. The CDR3 has 15 amino acids. The germline V gene encodes CDR1 SGHTA and CDR2 FQGNSA. DNA for the CDR3: TGTGCCAGCAGCTTAGAGGGGACAGTGTTATATGGCTACACCTTC. Translated: CASSLEGTVLYGYTF.

The V and J genes are TRBV4-1 and TRBJ1-4; the match to TRBD1 covers 7 bases. CDR1 is MGHRA and CDR2 is YSYEKL in the germline V gene. This CDR3 has 15 residues. V lost 4 bases, J lost 6 bases, and 8 bases stayed unmatched. The DNA for the CDR3 is TGCGCCAGCAGCCCCACCCGGGACAGCTATGAAAAACTGTTTTTT. As protein: CASSPTRDSYEKLFF.

This chain joins TRBV30 and TRBJ1-6; TRBD1 aligns across 8 bases. Germline V CDR1 and CDR2: GTSNPN, SVGIG (reference sequence). The V gene end was trimmed by 7 bases and the J gene end by 2 bases; junction bases not matched to a gene: 4. The CDR3 has 14 residues. This chain's CDR3 is CALRQGTYNSPLHF. The CDR3 DNA is TGTGCCTTGAGACAGGGGACCTATAATTCACCCCTCCACTTT.

This rearrangement joins TRBV20-1 to TRBJ1-1; D may be TRBD1 (6 bases). The CDR3 has 14 amino acids. In germline, CDR1 is DFQATT, CDR2 SNEGSKA (reference sequence). Between the trimmed V and J ends, which lost 3 bases and 5 bases, there was a span of 16 bases. The DNA for the CDR3 is TGCAGTGCTAGTGGCAGGGGTGACTTTACTGAAGCTTTCTTT. Protein product: CSASGRGDFTEAFF.